This record covers a single TCR beta chain. The CDR3 is 16 amino acids. Trimming stripped 5 bases from V and 8 bases from J, with 21 bases between. Per the germline V gene, CDR1 is MDHEN and CDR2 is SYDVKM. The data belong to a study of blood T cell repertoires in COVID-19. Background on the study: Whether acute or convalescent, the COVID-19 samples came from the United States, Italy and Spain. The cDNA or gDNA used as material had been derived from T cells, B-cell-depleted T cells, or PBMCs.

Study processing details: It was from reference gene primer amplification that nucleated cell counts were estimated. This table comes from immunoSEQ multiplex PCR, and its TCRdb copy is limited to in-frame clones, with some not included. The D gene and trimming were derived from the DNA, and the V and J assignments and clone size from that table. The table lists 45,000 to 55,000 clones, around four fifths of them singletons. The rearrangement uses TRBV28 and TRBJ1-4; possibly TRBD1 for D (6 bases). The receptor was isolated from a man aged 45-65 years with acute or convalescent COVID-19. The material sequenced was peripheral blood. The CDR3 loop is CASSPRIGRGPEKLFF. The CDR3 bases are TGTGCCAGCAGTCCAAGGATCGGCAGGGGTCCCGAAAAACTGTTTTTT.